These 18 T cell receptor beta chains came from one sample sequenced in a study of T cell responses to AZD1222 COVID-19 vaccine. The assay was immunoSEQ multiplex PCR, and TCRdb's table has in-frame clones only and misses some. The sample yields 95,000 to 120,000 clones, around 84% seen once. The material was peripheral blood, obtained on day 0 of AZD1222 vaccination. These TCRs come from an adult in good health.

This clone was counted between two and nine times. V is TRBV28 and J is TRBJ1-2; the D is unclear. Germline V lookup: CDR1 MDHEN, CDR2 SYDVKM. The CDR3 spans 15 residues. V was trimmed by 4 bases and J by 5 bases, leaving 17 bases between them. The CDR3 loop reads CASSWPLVGRYGYTF. As DNA, the CDR3 is TGTGCCAGCAGTTGGCCCCTGGTGGGGAGGTATGGCTACACCTTC.

The gene calls are TRBV5-1 and TRBJ2-5, with 11 bases aligning to TRBD2. The length of the CDR3 is 19 residues. V was pared by 0 bases and J by 1 base, with 11 bases of the junction left unmatched. Germline assignment: CDR1 SGHRS and CDR2 YFSETQ. CDR3 residues: CASSLGLAGSTIVQETQYF. In DNA form, the CDR3 reads TGCGCCAGCAGCTTGGGACTAGCGGGGTCCACTATCGTCCAAGAGACCCAGTACTTC.

This chain joins TRBV6-5 and TRBJ1-6; TRBD1 agrees at 7 bases. The germline V gene has CDR1 MNHEY and CDR2 SVGAGI. The CDR3 is 14 residues long. V lost 10 bases and J lost 7; bases outside the gene matches: 10. CDR3 bases: TGTGCCACAGCACGGACAGGCGAAAATTCACCCCTCCACTTT. Its translation: CATARTGENSPLHF.

This clone was seen a handful of times. The chain couples TRBV14 to TRBJ1-6; D is unclear. V was cut by 1 base and J by 10 bases, with 11 bases left in between. The CDR3 has 14 residues. CDR1 and CDR2 (germline): SGHDN, FVKESK. The CDR3 DNA reads TGTGCCAGCAGCCAAGGATGGGTAGTGTCACCCCTCCACTTT. Its translation: CASSQGWVVSPLHF.

The J gene is TRBJ1-3, the V gene TRBV7-3, with TRBD1 matching 7 bases. Unmatched junction bases numbered 11, after V lost 1 base and J lost 8 bases. There are 16 residues in the CDR3. CDR1 and CDR2 from the germline V gene are SGHTA and FQGTGA. CDR3 residues: CASSLMGTDNGHTIYF. CDR3 nucleotide sequence: TGTGCCAGCAGCTTAATGGGGACAGACAACGGTCACACCATATATTTT.

This clone was counted ten times or more. The chain couples TRBV4-1 to TRBJ1-5; D is ambiguous. Germline CDR1 reads MGHRA; CDR2 reads YSYEKL. This CDR3 spans 11 amino acids. Trimming shortened V by 0 bases and J by 6 bases, and 0 bases separated the two germline ends. The CDR3 region has the DNA TGCGCCAGCAGCCAAGATCAGCCCCAGCATTTT. This translates into CASSQDQPQHF.

The chain carries TRBV7-9 and TRBJ1-5, with 7 bases aligning to TRBD1. CDR1 is SEHNR, CDR2 FQNEAQ, per germline (reference sequence). V shed 5 bases and J 3 bases; nucleotides not matched to a gene: 10. The CDR3 has 16 amino acids. CDR3 residues: CASSPMGQSLNQPQHF. DNA of the CDR3: TGTGCCAGCAGCCCCATGGGACAGAGCCTCAATCAGCCCCAGCATTTT.

The chain combines TRBV30 with TRBJ2-3; TRBD1 might be the D (5 bases). V was pared by 3 bases and J by 7 bases, with 11 bases between. CDR1 is GTSNPN and CDR2 is SVGIG in the germline V gene (reference sequence). This CDR3 has 12 amino acids. CDR3 residues: CAWRNQGYTQYF. The CDR3 nucleotides read TGTGCCTGGAGGAACCAGGGTTATACGCAGTATTTT.

This clone was seen only once. The V call is TRBV4-1, the J call TRBJ2-7; 9 bases match TRBD2. V was clipped by 3 bases and J by 3 bases; unmatched bases: 6. The CDR3 extends over 15 amino acids. CDR1 and CDR2 from the germline V gene are MGHRA and YSYEKL. The CDR3 bases are TGCGCCAGCAGCCATCCCGGGACTAGCAGCTACGAGCAGTACTTC. Its protein product is CASSHPGTSSYEQYF.

The chain joins TRBV18 to TRBJ2-7, with D tentatively TRBD1 (5 bases). Trimming shortened V by 1 base and J by 7 bases, and 8 bases separated the two germline ends. The CDR3 has 12 amino acids. Germline V gene data show CDR1 as KGHSH and CDR2 as LQKENI. The CDR3 spells CASSPQGQEQYF. DNA of the CDR3: TGTGCCAGCTCACCACAGGGGCAGGAGCAGTACTTC.

V usage is TRBV4-1 and J usage is TRBJ2-7; 13 bases agree with TRBD2. Germline values: CDR1 MGHRA, CDR2 YSYEKL. Trimming took 2 bases from V and 7 from J; bases not matched to a gene: 8. This CDR3 has 16 residues. CDR3 amino acids: CASSQPLAGGPGEQYF. CDR3 nucleotides: TGCGCCAGCAGCCAACCACTAGCGGGGGGGCCTGGTGAGCAGTACTTC.

The J gene is TRBJ1-4, the V gene TRBV28, with D possibly matching TRBD1 (6 bases). Looked up from germline, CDR1 is MDHEN and CDR2 is SYDVKM. V was pared by 6 bases and J by 8 bases, with 13 bases between. The CDR3 sequence is 13 residues long. The CDR3 sequence is CASRVGQQEKLFF. The CDR3 DNA follows: TGTGCCAGCAGAGTAGGACAGCAGGAAAAACTGTTTTTT.

The chain recombines TRBV30 with TRBJ1-4; 9 bases align to TRBD1. J lost 8 bases, V lost 5 bases, and 9 bases had no gene match. This CDR3 is built from 14 residues. CDR1 is GTSNPN and CDR2 is SVGIG in the germline V gene (reference sequence). The DNA of the CDR3 is TGTGCCTGGGGACCGGGACAGGGTACCGAAAAACTGTTTTTT. It yields the protein CAWGPGQGTEKLFF.

Here the CDR3 DNA reads TGCGCCAGCAGCTCGGGGACAGGGGATGAAAAACTGTTTTTT. The encoded protein is CASSSGTGDEKLFF. The V and J genes are TRBV5-1 and TRBJ1-4, with TRBD1 matching 10 bases. The ends lost 3 bases at V and 6 bases at J; junction bases unmatched: 2. The CDR3 consists of 14 residues. Germline V gives CDR1 SGHRS, CDR2 YFSETQ. Full variable domain (remainder filled in from reference TRBV5-1 and TRBJ1-4): KAGVTQTPRYLIKTRGQQVTLSCSPISGHRSVSWYQQTPGQGLQFLFEYFSETQRNKGNFPGRFSGRQFSNSRSEMNVSTLELGDSALYLCASSSGTGDEKLFFGSGTQLSVL.

This chain joins TRBV19 and TRBJ1-2; D is unresolved. The ends were cut back, 3 bases at V and 5 bases at J, with 7 bases in the middle. The CDR3 contains 12 residues. Germline V gives CDR1 LNHDA, CDR2 SQIVND (reference sequence). The CDR3 DNA follows: TGTGCCAGTAGTATCGCCCGGTATGGCTACACCTTC. Translation: CASSIARYGYTF.

The chain combines TRBV13 with TRBJ1-6; TRBD1 agrees at 9 bases. The junction had 10 bases not matched to a gene; V was cut back by 0 bases and J by 7 bases. Germline lookup yields CDR1 PRHDT and CDR2 FYEKMQ (reference sequence). The CDR3 consists of 18 residues. Here the CDR3 DNA reads TGTGCCAGCAGCTTAGGCGCGACCCGCGGACAGGGGAATTCACCCCTCCACTTT. Protein: CASSLGATRGQGNSPLHF.

The V gene is TRBV5-1, the J gene TRBJ2-1; 11 nucleotides match TRBD2. Germline values: CDR1 SGHRS, CDR2 YFSETQ. This CDR3 region has 17 residues. V was pared by 0 bases and J by 3 bases, with 5 bases of the junction left unmatched. The CDR3 DNA reads TGCGCCAGCAGCTTGGGGCTAGCGGGGGGATTCTACAATGAGCAGTTCTTC. This encodes CASSLGLAGGFYNEQFF.

The rearrangement uses TRBV7-2 and TRBJ2-2, with TRBD2 matching over 9 bases. The CDR3 has 14 residues. Germline V gene lookup returns CDR1 SGHTA and CDR2 FQGNSA. V was clipped by 5 bases and J by 6 bases; unmatched bases: 4. The CDR3 nucleotides are TGTGCCAGCAGCCATGCGGGGGGGGCCGGGGAGCTGTTTTTT. Protein: CASSHAGGAGELFF. The full variable domain, with the rest looked up from reference TRBV7-2 and TRBJ2-2, is GAGVSQSPSNKVTEKGKDVELRCDPISGHTALYWYRQSLGQGLEFLIYFQGNSAPDKSGLPSDRFSAERTGGSVSTLTIQRTQQEDSAVYLCASSHAGGAGELFFGEGSRLTVL.